The present entry profiles one T cell receptor (beta chain) with its context. Its antigen is unidentified. This specimen comes from a study of cytomegalovirus exposure and HLA in healthy donors. PCR amplification relied on 60 Vbeta primers (plus 13 Jbeta primers). Clones were sequenced by immunoSEQ multiplex PCR, and TCRdb holds only the in-frame ones, with some missing. The sample contains 140,000 or so clones, around 65% of which appear only once. Study conclusions and caveats: Later analysis associated a missense DCLRE1C variant with TCR beta V- and J-gene trimming.

The germline CDR1 and CDR2 sequences are LNHDA and SQIVND (reference sequence). The V segment lost 6 bases and the J segment 8 bases; nucleotides outside the gene matches: 11. The CDR3 has 15 amino acids. The chain recombines TRBV19 with TRBJ2-2, with 8 bases aligning to TRBD1. The sequenced sample was PBMCs. The clonotype was recovered from a male donor in good health and CMV-seronegative. CDR3 in amino acids: CASSSPGQARGELFF. The CDR3 bases are TGTGCCAGTAGCTCACCGGGACAGGCGAGGGGGGAGCTGTTTTTT.